This is a list of T cell receptor beta chains from one sample in a study of T cells in Graves' hyperthyroidism and ophthalmopathy. Via MiXCR, TCRdb re-called the multiplex PCR reads, giving one row per CDR3 protein. The sample carries 550,000 to 600,000 distinct CDR3 sequences, about 43% recorded once. Sequenced material: peripheral blood or thyroid tissue (not recorded which). The receptors come from an adult woman with Graves' disease, either hyperthyroidism or ophthalmopathy (not recorded which). CDR3s include the opening cysteine and the closing phenylalanine or tryptophan. Clone size appears in some rows only: once, few, many, or a class for an expanded clone.

TRBV20-1	TRBJ1-5	-	CSARGTGRGQPQHF
TRBV7-8	TRBJ2-2	-	CASSHTAGVSGELFF
TRBV28	TRBJ2-6	-	CASSFPLGGANVLTF
TRBV7-9	TRBJ1-3	many	CASIRQDGTSGNTIYF
TRBV10-3	TRBJ1-2	-	CATGQGPDGYTF
TRBV6-6	TRBJ2-7	many	CGTSEGRTYEQYF
TRBV10-3	TRBJ2-5	-	CAISEQGLATQYF
TRBV7-9	TRBJ2-5	-	CASPLSSSGSQETQYF
TRBV4-2	TRBJ2-7	many	CASSHPGQGSEQYF
TRBV10-3	TRBJ2-2	many	CAISEFENTGELFF
TRBV10-2	TRBJ1-1	-	CASSSQQNRRNTEAFF
TRBV30	TRBJ1-5	many	CAWSEGENQPQHF
TRBV7-6	TRBJ1-5	-	CASSLVEGFGGQPQHF
TRBV5-1	TRBJ2-6	-	CASSLRPLIAGANVLTF
TRBV2	TRBJ2-5	few	CASSEAERQETQYF
TRBV20-1	TRBJ2-2	many	CSVTGTLNTGELFF
TRBV5-1	TRBJ2-7	many	CASSSGQGYYEQYF
TRBV7-8	TRBJ1-1	-	CASSLLAGRGEAFF
TRBV4-2	TRBJ2-5	many	CASSQDLGQGKETQYF
TRBV7-9	-	-	CASSLEGDRAYEQYF
TRBV25-1	TRBJ2-2	-	CASKGVSGELFF
TRBV20-1	TRBJ1-5	many	CSARQDREEPQHF
TRBV25-1	TRBJ1-1	-	CASSARDLDTTEAFF
TRBV10-3	TRBJ2-2	-	CAISGRTGGPDTGELFF
TRBV4-1	TRBJ1-2	many	CASSQGQGNNYGYTF
TRBV10-3	TRBJ2-7	many	CAISDTYEQYF
TRBV10-3	TRBJ1-6	-	CASSKRQFYNSPLHF
TRBV5-1	TRBJ2-7	few	CASSLEGDYEQYF
TRBV29-1	TRBJ1-2	-	CSVAGRTKDYGYTF
TRBV2	TRBJ1-5	many	CASTEGGSNQPQHF
TRBV12-3/TRBV12-4	TRBJ2-2	many	CASSPRGGTNTGELFF
TRBV20-1	TRBJ2-5	many	CSASDSLIKETQYF
TRBV27	TRBJ2-7	few	CASSSMLGTYEQYF
TRBV7-2	TRBJ1-2	-	CASSSLLSNYGYTF
TRBV20-1	TRBJ2-5	-	CSARGESGARETQYF
TRBV9	TRBJ2-6	-	CASSGSREETNVLTF